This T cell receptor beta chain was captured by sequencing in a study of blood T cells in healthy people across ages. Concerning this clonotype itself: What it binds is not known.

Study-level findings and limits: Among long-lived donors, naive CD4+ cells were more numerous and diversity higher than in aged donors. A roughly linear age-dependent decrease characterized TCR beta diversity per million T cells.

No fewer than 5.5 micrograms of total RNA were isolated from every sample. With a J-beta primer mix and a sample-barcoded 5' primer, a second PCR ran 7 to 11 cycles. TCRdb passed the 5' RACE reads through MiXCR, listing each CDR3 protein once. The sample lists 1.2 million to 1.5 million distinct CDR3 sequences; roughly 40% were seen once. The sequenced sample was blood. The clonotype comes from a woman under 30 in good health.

This chain's CDR3 is CASSQRTGGSNQPQHF. CDR3 sequence (DNA): TGTGCCAGCAGTCAAAGGACAGGGGGTTCGAATCAGCCCCAGCATTTT. The chain has TRBV28 and TRBJ1-5; TRBD1 matches at 10 bases. Losses at the gene ends were 5 bases for V and 4 bases for J; bases not matched to a gene: 8. CDR1 is MDHEN, CDR2 SYDVKM, per germline. The CDR3 is made up of 16 amino acids.